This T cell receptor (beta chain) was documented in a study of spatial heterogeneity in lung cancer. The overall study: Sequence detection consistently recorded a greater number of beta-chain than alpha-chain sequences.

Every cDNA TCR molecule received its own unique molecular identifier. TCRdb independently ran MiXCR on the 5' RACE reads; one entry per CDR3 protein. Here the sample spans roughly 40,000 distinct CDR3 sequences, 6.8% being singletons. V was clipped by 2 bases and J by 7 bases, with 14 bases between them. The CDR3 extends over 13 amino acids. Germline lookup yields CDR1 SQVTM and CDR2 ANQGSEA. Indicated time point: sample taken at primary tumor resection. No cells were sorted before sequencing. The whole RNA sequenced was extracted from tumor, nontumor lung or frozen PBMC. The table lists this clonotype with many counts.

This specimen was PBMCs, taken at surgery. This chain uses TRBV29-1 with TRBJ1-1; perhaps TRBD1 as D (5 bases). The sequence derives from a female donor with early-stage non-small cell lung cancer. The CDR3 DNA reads TGCAGCGTTGAACAGGGAGGAAGGGGTGAAGCTTTCTTT. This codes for CSVEQGGRGEAFF.